This section outlines one T cell receptor (beta chain) sequence together with its context. Its antigen remains unidentified. This CDR3 is built from 18 residues. V gave up 1 base and J gave up 0 bases; unmatched junction bases: 3. Germline values: CDR1 KGHSH, CDR2 LQKENI. Subsequent to roughly 9 days of culture, CD4+ T cells were isolated. Fresh IL-2-containing medium replaced half the medium on days 3 and 7. The sample originates from a study of vaccination effects on CD4 cells after COVID-19. Clones were sequenced by immunoSEQ multiplex PCR, and TCRdb holds only the in-frame ones, with some missing. The data show about 58,000 clones, about 74% seen once.

This specimen consisted of CD4+ T cells from PBMCs cultured without peptide, obtained before COVID-19 vaccination. The V gene is TRBV18, the J gene TRBJ2-6, with TRBD1 matching over 10 bases. The receptor comes from a human donor who received a COVID-19 vaccine. CDR3 in amino acids: CASSPRGQGNSGANVLTF. CDR3 bases: TGTGCCAGCTCACCACGGGGACAGGGGAACTCTGGGGCCAACGTCCTGACTTTC.